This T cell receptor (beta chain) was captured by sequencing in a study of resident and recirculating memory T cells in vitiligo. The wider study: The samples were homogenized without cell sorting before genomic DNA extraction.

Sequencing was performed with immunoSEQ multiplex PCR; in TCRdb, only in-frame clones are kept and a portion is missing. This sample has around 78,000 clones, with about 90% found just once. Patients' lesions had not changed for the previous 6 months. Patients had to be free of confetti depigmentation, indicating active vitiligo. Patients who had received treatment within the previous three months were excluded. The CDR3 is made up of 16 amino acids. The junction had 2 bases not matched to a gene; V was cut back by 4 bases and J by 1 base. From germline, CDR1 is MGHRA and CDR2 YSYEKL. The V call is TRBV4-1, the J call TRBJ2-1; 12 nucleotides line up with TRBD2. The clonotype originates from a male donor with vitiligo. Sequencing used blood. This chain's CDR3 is CASSPGLAGSYNEQFF. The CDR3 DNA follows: TGCGCCAGCAGCCCGGGACTAGCGGGTTCCTACAATGAGCAGTTCTTC.